This T cell receptor beta chain is drawn from a study of shared clonotypes between healthy human individuals (dated by TCRdb to 2019 to 2021). At the level of the whole study: The cohort comprised a couple of women and a few men aged 18 to 49 years. For each donor, three plates each were used for CD4 naive and CD4 memory, two plates were used for CD8 naive, and one plate was used for CD8 memory. Blood TCR repertoires of a handful of healthy adults were deeply sequenced to estimate repertoire size and the extent of clonotype sharing between individuals. To increase sequencing depth and limit assay-specific biases, different laboratories used diverse techniques to prepare libraries and sequence TCR repertoires. Per donor, leukapheresis produced somewhere between about 0.9 and 9 billion PBMCs. The full study reports these points: Roughly 5% of naive CD4, around 4% of naive CD8, roughly 2.4% of memory CD4, and approximately 0.4% of memory CD8 clonotypes were shared across several donors. Higher generation probabilities were observed for clonotypes shared by all four sorted-subset donors than for non-shared clonotypes. Larger estimated clonotype richness was generally found for naive subsets than for memory subsets. Only blood was sampled, and tissue TCR repertoires likely differ from those in blood. Incomplete sequencing was indicated by rarefaction of sorted-subset datasets, despite the large sequencing depth. Pairwise subsampling indicated that sequencing depth was expected to affect the degree of clonotype sharing among donors. The small number of donors limited the genetic and exposure-history diversity represented.

With respect to this clone: No cognate antigen has been identified for it. Base qualities are not at hand, and no much larger clone is one base apart. Different DNA sequences within this sample yield the same CDR3.

Using the deep immunoSEQ assay, multiplex PCR amplified TCR CDR3 regions from genomic DNA. Extracted genomic DNA from each cell subset was spread evenly across all wells of several immunoSEQ 96-well plates, with each plate serving as a replicate. For sorted subsets, each replicate PCR was loaded with 200 ng genomic DNA, equivalent to 30,000 or so T cell genomes. Purified libraries were measured with a Qubit 3.0 fluorometer, size-checked on a Bioanalyzer 2100, and measured again with the KAPA Library Quantification kit. A separate single-read 150-cycle Illumina NextSeq 550 flow cell was used to sequence each immunoSEQ 96-well plate. The study's processing was this. Because the immunoSEQ output included only junctional sequences and no quality scores, the filtering could not be the same as the filtering used for full-length reads. To assign V/J genes and CDR3, sequences were annotated using PyIR, a Python wrapper for IgBLAST v1.9, with IMGT germline references. Reads were removed for weak V/J assignments (E-value above 1e-6), missing CDR3, stop codons, out-of-frame junctions, or ambiguous translated residues. V3J clonotypes were defined as sequences sharing the same inferred V gene, J gene, and CDR3 amino acid sequence. The percentage overlap between two repertoires was calculated by dividing the number of shared unique clonotypes by the size of the smaller repertoire. Repertoire richness was assessed with RTK rarefaction, the Chao1 estimator, and Recon v2.1 estimates of unobserved clonotypes. OLGA was used to compute generation probabilities for all TCRbeta clonotypes that the gDNA method yielded from a handful of donors. The table was pulled from immuneACCESS by TCRdb, which kept in-frame rearrangements only. Such tables lose some clones; where checked, under half of the loss comes from unresolved V genes, and the rest has no known cause. Clone size and the V and J calls come from that table; the DNA yielded D and trimming. The sample data list 950,000 to 1,200,000 clones, and about 72% of these were observed just once. Of the sample, about 0.94% falls within the top ten clones.

Donors were healthy HIV-negative adults with no recently reported acute infections or vaccinations. Every donor was a Caucasian adult living in Nashville, Tennessee, USA. CD4+ T cells were enriched by magnetic negative selection, after which naive cells were positively selected on CD45RA and the negative fraction was taken as the memory subset. Blood was collected by leukapheresis, and PBMCs were isolated by Ficoll-Histopaque density gradient centrifugation and then cryopreserved in liquid nitrogen vapor phase. Analytical flow cytometry was used to check the purity and quantity of each magnetically sorted T cell population. From each sorted fraction, genomic DNA was isolated and quantified by UV absorbance on a Nanodrop 2000c. Material for sequencing was memory CD4+ T cells from PBMCs. Read against the paper, the sample's cell subset or site label means: CD45RA-negative fraction. This TCR was sampled from a man aged 18 to 30 in good health. Some clones in this sample may be carry-over from other donors' samples.

At the DNA level, the sequence is TGTGCCAGCAGTTTGGGCCTAGCGGGAGACGAGCAGTACTTC. Protein translation: CASSLGLAGDEQYF. The rearrangement joined TRBV27 to TRBJ2-7, with TRBD2 identical over 10 junction bases. CDR1 MNHEY and CDR2 SMNVEV were looked up in the germline V gene (reference sequence). Including cysteine and phenylalanine, the CDR3 has 14 amino acids. Here the CDR3 DNA is all that survives: 42 bases in frame from base 1. From V the trimming removes 3 bases and from J it removes 5 bases, while the gene matches leave 4 bases of the junction unaccounted for.